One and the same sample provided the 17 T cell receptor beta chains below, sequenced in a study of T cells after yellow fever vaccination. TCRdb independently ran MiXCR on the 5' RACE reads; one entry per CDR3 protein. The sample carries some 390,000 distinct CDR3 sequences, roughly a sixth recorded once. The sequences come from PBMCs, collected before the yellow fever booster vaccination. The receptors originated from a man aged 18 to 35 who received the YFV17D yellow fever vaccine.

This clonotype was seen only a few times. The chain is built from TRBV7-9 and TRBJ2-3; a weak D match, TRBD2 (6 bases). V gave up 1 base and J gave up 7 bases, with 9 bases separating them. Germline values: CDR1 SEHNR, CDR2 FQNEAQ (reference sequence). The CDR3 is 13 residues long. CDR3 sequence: CASSLGGGNTQYF. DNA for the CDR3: TGTGCCAGCAGCTTAGGTGGGGGGAATACGCAGTATTTT.

CDR3 region: CASSVVLAGVNEQFF. As DNA, the CDR3 is TGTGCCAGCAGCGTAGTGCTAGCGGGGGTCAATGAGCAGTTCTTC. V usage is TRBV9 and J usage is TRBJ2-1, with TRBD2 matching 10 bases. Germline V lookup: CDR1 SGDLS, CDR2 YYNGEE. Trimming cost V 0 bases and J 6 bases; bases outside gene matches: 3. The CDR3 extends over 15 amino acids. The full variable domain, rest sourced from reference TRBV9 and TRBJ2-1, is DSGVTQTPKHLITATGQRVTLRCSPRSGDLSVYWYQQSLDQGLQFLIQYYNGEERAKGNILERFSAQQFPDLHSELNLSSLELGDSALYFCASSVVLAGVNEQFFGPGTRLTVL.

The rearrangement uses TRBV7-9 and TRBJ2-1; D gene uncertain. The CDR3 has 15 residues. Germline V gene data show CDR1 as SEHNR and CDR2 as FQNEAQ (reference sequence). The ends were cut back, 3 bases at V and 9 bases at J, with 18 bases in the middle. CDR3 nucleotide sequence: TGTGCCAGCAGCTTCCCGAGTCGGCAGTCCACTGAGCAGTTCTTC. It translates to CASSFPSRQSTEQFF.

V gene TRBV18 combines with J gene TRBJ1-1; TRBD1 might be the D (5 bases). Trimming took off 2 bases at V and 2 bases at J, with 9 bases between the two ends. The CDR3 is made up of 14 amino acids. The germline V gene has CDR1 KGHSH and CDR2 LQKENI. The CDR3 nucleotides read TGTGCCAGCTCACCAGGGGGTTCCAACACTGAAGCTTTCTTT. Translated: CASSPGGSNTEAFF. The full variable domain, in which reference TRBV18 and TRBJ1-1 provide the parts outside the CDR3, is NAGVMQNPRHLVRRRGQEARLRCSPMKGHSHVYWYRQLPEEGLKFMVYLQKENIIDESGMPKERFSAEFPKEGPSILRIQQVVRGDSAAYFCASSPGGSNTEAFFGQGTRLTVV.

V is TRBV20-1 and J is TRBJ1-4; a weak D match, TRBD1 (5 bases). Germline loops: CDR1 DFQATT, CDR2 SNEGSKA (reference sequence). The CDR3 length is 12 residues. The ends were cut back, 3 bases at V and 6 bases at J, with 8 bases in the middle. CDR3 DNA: TGCAGTGCTAGCGGGGCAGATGAAAAACTGTTTTTT. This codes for CSASGADEKLFF.

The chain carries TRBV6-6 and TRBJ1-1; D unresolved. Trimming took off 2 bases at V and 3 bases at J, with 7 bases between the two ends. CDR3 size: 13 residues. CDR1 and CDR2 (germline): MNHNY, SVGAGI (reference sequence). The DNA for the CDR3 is TGTGCCAGCAGTTACGAAGGATACACTGAAGCTTTCTTT. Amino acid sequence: CASSYEGYTEAFF.

Written as DNA, the CDR3 is TGCGCCAGAAAGGACCCGCGGAAGACCCAGTACTTC. Translation: CARKDPRKTQYF. The V gene is TRBV5-1, the J gene TRBJ2-5; D not resolved. This CDR3 is 12 amino acids long. The germline V gene encodes CDR1 SGHRS and CDR2 YFSETQ. Between the trimmed V and J ends, which lost 8 bases and 6 bases, there was a span of 14 bases.

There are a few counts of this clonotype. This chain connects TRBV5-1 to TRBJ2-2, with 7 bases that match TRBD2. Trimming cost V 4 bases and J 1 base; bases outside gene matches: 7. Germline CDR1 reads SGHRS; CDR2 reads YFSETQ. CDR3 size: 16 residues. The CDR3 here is CASSGGLAVNTGELFF. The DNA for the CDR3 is TGCGCCAGCAGCGGCGGTCTAGCGGTGAACACCGGGGAGCTGTTTTTT.

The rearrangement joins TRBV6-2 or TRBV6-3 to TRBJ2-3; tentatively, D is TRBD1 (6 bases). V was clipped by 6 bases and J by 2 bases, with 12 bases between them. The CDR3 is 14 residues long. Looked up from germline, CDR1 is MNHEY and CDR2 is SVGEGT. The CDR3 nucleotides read TGTGCCAGCAGCTCCGACAGGCACACAGATACGCAGTATTTT. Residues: CASSSDRHTDTQYF.

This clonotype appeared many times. The CDR3 nucleotides read TGTGCCAGCAGTGATGGGGAAGGGGGCAATCAGCCCCAGCATTTT. It translates to CASSDGEGGNQPQHF. This sequence joins TRBV6-1 and TRBJ1-5; perhaps TRBD1 as D (5 bases). The CDR3 is 15 residues long. Germline V CDR1 and CDR2: MNHNS, SASEGT. The V end was cut by 3 bases, the J end by 2 bases, with 11 bases between.

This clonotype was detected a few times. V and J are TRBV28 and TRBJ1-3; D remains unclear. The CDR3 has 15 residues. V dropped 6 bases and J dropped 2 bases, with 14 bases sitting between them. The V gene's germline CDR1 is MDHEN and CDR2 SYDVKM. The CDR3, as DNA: TGTGCCAGCAGCCTCCCCGGTGGGACTGGAAACACCATATATTTT. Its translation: CASSLPGGTGNTIYF.

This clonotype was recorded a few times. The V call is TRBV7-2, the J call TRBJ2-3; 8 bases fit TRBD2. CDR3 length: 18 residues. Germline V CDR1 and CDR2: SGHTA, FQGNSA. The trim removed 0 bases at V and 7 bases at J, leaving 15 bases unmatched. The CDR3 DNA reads TGTGCCAGCAGCTTAGCGGCGGGGGGCAGTGGCCTTGTTTATACGCAGTATTTT. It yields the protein CASSLAAGGSGLVYTQYF.

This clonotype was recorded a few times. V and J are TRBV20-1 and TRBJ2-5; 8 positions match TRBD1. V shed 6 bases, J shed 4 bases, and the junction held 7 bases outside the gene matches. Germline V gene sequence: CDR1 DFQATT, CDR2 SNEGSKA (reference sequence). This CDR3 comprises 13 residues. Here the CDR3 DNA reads TGCAGTGCCACCAAACAGGGGGTAGAGACCCAGTACTTC. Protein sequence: CSATKQGVETQYF.

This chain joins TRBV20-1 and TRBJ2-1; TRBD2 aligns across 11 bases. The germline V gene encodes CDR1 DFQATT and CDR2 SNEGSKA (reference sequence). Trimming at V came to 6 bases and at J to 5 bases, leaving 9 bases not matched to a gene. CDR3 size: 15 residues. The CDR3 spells CSATSGGASNNEQFF. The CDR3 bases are TGCAGTGCCACTAGCGGGGGTGCCTCGAACAATGAGCAGTTCTTC.

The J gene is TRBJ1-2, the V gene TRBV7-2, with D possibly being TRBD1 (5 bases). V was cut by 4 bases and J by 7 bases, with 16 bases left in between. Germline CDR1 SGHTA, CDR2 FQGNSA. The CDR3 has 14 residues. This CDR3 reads CASSSRRGGGGYTF. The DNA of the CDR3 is TGTGCCAGCAGCTCCCGGCGGGGTGGGGGTGGCTACACCTTC.

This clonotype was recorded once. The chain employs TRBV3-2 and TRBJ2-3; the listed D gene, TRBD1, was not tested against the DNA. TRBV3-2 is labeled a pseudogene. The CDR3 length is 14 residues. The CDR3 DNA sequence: TGTGCCAGCAGCCCCGGGGGCCGCCAGTGTACGCAGTATTTT. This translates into CASSPGGRQCTQYF.

CDR3 protein: CASSVVGGPLSV. The CDR3 coding sequence is TGTGCCAGCAGCGTAGTAGGGGGACCCCTGTCTGTC. The chain recombines TRBV9 with TRBJ2-7, with TRBD1 as a possible D gene (6 bases). The length of the CDR3 is 12 residues. Germline CDR1 reads SGDLS; CDR2 reads YYNGEE.